This entry features one TCR beta chain sequence. This clonotype was seen ten or more times. Its recognized antigen is unknown. No base qualities exist here, and no much larger clone lies one base off it. The entry originates in a study of T cells in Graves' hyperthyroidism and ophthalmopathy (dated by TCRdb to about 2019). For the study in its entirety: Peripheral blood samples were taken at initial diagnosis, before any treatment was given. An independent validation cohort of 18 to 20 hyperthyroidism patients and 15 or so patients who later progressed to ophthalmopathy tested prospective prediction of ophthalmopathy. The paper reports TCR Vbeta CDR3 sequencing of roughly 140 peripheral blood samples: fewer than 50 ophthalmopathy, around 80 hyperthyroidism and around 17 progressor patients. In addition, the study compared T-cell repertoires in thyroid tissue and in blood from five or six Graves' hyperthyroidism patients. To identify distinguishing TCR V-J signatures, a discovery cohort of roughly 100 patients was used, comprising 40 to 45 with Graves' ophthalmopathy and 57 with stable Graves' hyperthyroidism. The approximately 98 discovery patients were randomly divided into training and test sets at a 7:3 ratio. After sampling, hyperthyroidism patients received methimazole starting at 30 mg daily, and ophthalmopathy patients received high-dose intravenous methylprednisolone.

A patient counted as having stable Graves' hyperthyroidism if no progression to ophthalmopathy occurred over 18 months of follow-up. Hyperthyroidism patients were newly diagnosed, had a disease duration of under 2 months, and were aged 18 to 65 years. Any patient with an uncontrolled infection, another autoimmune disease, pregnancy or lactation was excluded. Diagnoses were established on the basis of clinical symptoms, serum thyroxine and TRAb, thyroid ultrasound, and orbital computed tomography. PBMCs were isolated from about 9.1 ml of fresh peripheral blood by Ficoll-Paque density gradient centrifugation. Total RNA was extracted with Trizol reagent, and quality was checked on an Agilent 2100 Bioanalyzer. According to the germline V gene, CDR1 reads SGHTA and CDR2 reads FQGNSA. V is trimmed back by 5 bases and J by 7 bases, and the junction contains 9 bases that no gene match accounts for. The CDR3 holds 14 amino acids from the cysteine to the phenylalanine. The read is trimmed to its CDR3 DNA, 42 bases read in frame from base 1.

The TCR beta CDR3 regions were amplified from the RNA transcripts. A first-round RT-PCR of the TCR CDR3 used the HTBI primer set with the Qiagen OneStep RT-PCR kit. Libraries were constructed in a second round of multiplex PCR, after which size selection and purification were performed. Sequencing of the libraries was done on an Illumina HiSeq2000 using paired-end 100 bp reads. In the original analysis: SOAPnuke was used to process the raw data, throwing out any read that contained adapters or uncalled bases, had a mean Phred below 15, or lacked an exact constant-primer or identifier match. COPE v1.2.5 was used to merge high-quality paired reads, and clonotypes were defined as unique nucleotide sequences. MiTCR v1.1 was used to align the clonotypes against IMGT TRBV, TRBD and TRBJ reference segments. The analysis included only V-J combinations with a frequency above 0.0001, which together covered roughly 99% of the repertoires. A TCS score was defined as the ratio between F50 (clonal expansion) and ExV (chaos), using BLOSUM62-based TCRdist between CDR3 peptides within each V-J. Welch's t-statistics and random forest reduced 500 to 650 V-J features to about 12, which were used in a naive Bayes classifier (R e1071). The similarity between thyroid and blood repertoires was quantified using the Morisita-Horn index. The public reads were quality trimmed at Q25 with fastp and then assembled into clones with MiXCR by TCRdb, keeping productive beta chains. CDR3 protein duplicates are merged, each entry listing the most common genes and DNA. TCRdb assigned the V and J calls; the authors' analysis was not used. For this sample there are roughly 700,000 distinct CDR3 sequences; 35% appear just once. The ten biggest clones cover around 31% of the sample.

Broader findings and caveats from the paper: In validation, the model predicted progression to ophthalmopathy with approximately 71% sensitivity and over 72% specificity, a median of about six months before onset. Most expanded thyroid clonotypes (frequency above 0.001) were also found in blood, which suggests that blood repertoires may mirror thyroid immune responses. A 13 V-J signature model separated ophthalmopathy from stable hyperthyroidism, with nearly 90% sensitivity and approximately 81% specificity in cross-validation and 80%/75% in testing. Sample size was not statistically predetermined, and blinding of investigators to group allocation was not performed.

The origin of this receptor is a middle-aged woman with Graves' hyperthyroidism. The chain joins TRBV7-2 to TRBJ1-1; the junction holds 8 bases that match TRBD1. Sample: blood. The CDR3 here reads CASSRTGIGFEAFF. Here is the DNA: TGTGCCAGCAGCCGGACAGGGATCGGGTTTGAAGCTTTCTTT.